What follows are 25 T cell receptor beta chains derived from one specimen sequenced in a study of CD8 T cells in Susac syndrome. It was with random hexamers that roughly 0.45 to 1 ug RNA was reverse transcribed. TCRdb re-called the immunoSEQ multiplex PCR reads through MiXCR, storing one row per CDR3 protein. This table holds hundreds of thousands of distinct CDR3 sequences, about 93% found once. Input material: CD4+ T cells from PBMCs. The receptors stem from a human donor with multiple sclerosis.

This chain joins TRBV11-1 and TRBJ2-2; D remains ambiguous. Trimming left V 3 bases short and J 4 bases short, with 9 bases between. Germline V gene lookup returns CDR1 SGHAT and CDR2 FQDESV (reference sequence). The CDR3 sequence is 14 residues long. The CDR3 here is CASSFALITGELFF. The CDR3 DNA follows: TGTGCCAGCAGCTTTGCACTTATCACCGGGGAGCTGTTTTTT. Looking up the rest from reference TRBV11-1 and TRBJ2-2 gives the full variable domain: EAEVAQSPRYKITEKSQAVAFWCDPISGHATLYWYRQILGQGPELLVQFQDESVVDDSQLPKDRFSAERLKGVDSTLKIQPAELGDSAMYLCASSFALITGELFFGEGSRLTVL.

The chain links TRBV29-1 to TRBJ1-1, with D unresolved. Germline V lookup: CDR1 SQVTM, CDR2 ANQGSEA. This CDR3 has 13 residues. V was shortened by 1 base and J by 2 bases, with 8 bases between the two germline ends. The DNA of the CDR3 is TGCAGCGTTGAAGCTGGCACAAACACTGAAGCTTTCTTT. Amino acids: CSVEAGTNTEAFF.

This clonotype showed up just once. The CDR3 DNA reads as TGTGCCAGTAGTATAGCCACGGGGAGGCCCACTGAAGCTTTCTTT. It specifies CASSIATGRPTEAFF. V gene TRBV19 combines with J gene TRBJ1-1, with D unresolved. This CDR3 is 15 amino acids long. V was cut by 1 base and J by 4 bases, with 13 bases left in between. In germline, CDR1 is LNHDA, CDR2 SQIVND (reference sequence).

This chain joins TRBV27 and TRBJ2-3, with a tentative D call TRBD2 (5 bases). Germline V lookup: CDR1 MNHEY, CDR2 SMNVEV (reference sequence). Trimming removed 0 bases from V and 0 bases from J, with 10 bases in between. The CDR3 sequence is 16 residues long. Here the CDR3 DNA reads TGTGCCAGCAGTTTATCGGGCCTAGCCAGCACAGATACGCAGTATTTT. As protein: CASSLSGLASTDTQYF.

This chain connects TRBV20-1 to TRBJ2-3; 8 bases are a match to TRBD1. V was pared by 7 bases and J by 1 base, with 10 bases of the junction left unmatched. CDR1 DFQATT and CDR2 SNEGSKA come from the germline V gene (reference sequence). CDR3 size: 15 residues. This CDR3 reads CSGGAMTGGTDTQYF. Here the CDR3 DNA reads TGCAGTGGCGGAGCAATGACAGGGGGCACAGATACGCAGTATTTT.

The rearrangement links TRBV29-1 to TRBJ1-4; TRBD1 might be the D (6 bases). The CDR3 sequence is 13 residues long. The ends were cut back, 6 bases at V and 1 base at J, with 9 bases in the middle. Per germline, CDR1 SQVTM and CDR2 ANQGSEA. CDR3 in amino acids: CSVGAGTNEKLFF. The CDR3 nucleotides read TGCAGCGTGGGGGCGGGAACTAATGAAAAACTGTTTTTT.

The chain is built from TRBV9 and TRBJ2-7; D is perhaps TRBD1 (5 bases). This CDR3 spans 15 amino acids. The V gene's germline CDR1 is SGDLS and CDR2 YYNGEE. V lost 0 bases and J 6 bases, leaving 16 bases between the germline ends. CDR3 region: CASSVVDSPRLEQYF. CDR3 DNA sequence: TGTGCCAGCAGCGTAGTCGACAGCCCCCGGCTCGAGCAGTACTTC.

The CDR3 DNA reads TGTGCCAGCAGTTTAGTCCTAGCGGGGGTTGAGCAGTACTTC. It encodes CASSLVLAGVEQYF. The chain uses TRBV28 and TRBJ2-7; 10 bases agree with TRBD2. The germline gives CDR1 MDHEN, CDR2 SYDVKM. The CDR3 contains 14 residues. V lost 2 bases and J lost 7; bases outside the gene matches: 5.

The chain recombines TRBV5-4 with TRBJ2-5; a possible D gene is TRBD1 (6 bases). V was shortened by 4 bases and J by 2 bases, with 12 bases between the two germline ends. The CDR3 contains 14 residues. CDR1 and CDR2 (germline): SGHNT, YYREEE (reference sequence). CDR3 DNA sequence: TGTGCCAGCAGCCAGGCCGGGACACAAGAGACCCAGTACTTC. Protein sequence: CASSQAGTQETQYF.

The chain uses TRBV5-1 and TRBJ1-4; D is unresolved. V lost 2 bases and J lost 2, with 10 bases in between. This CDR3 contains 15 residues. Per the germline V gene, CDR1 is SGHRS and CDR2 is YFSETQ. The chain's CDR3 is CASSFKSGTNEKLFF. The DNA of the CDR3 is TGCGCCAGCAGCTTTAAGTCGGGGACTAATGAAAAACTGTTTTTT.

The rearrangement uses TRBV20-1 and TRBJ2-2; possibly TRBD2 for D (6 bases). The CDR3 totals 14 residues. Trimming removed 0 bases at V and 6 bases at J, with 11 bases between. In germline, CDR1 is DFQATT, CDR2 SNEGSKA (reference sequence). DNA for the CDR3: TGCAGTGCTAGAGATATGCGGGGCTCCGGGGAGCTGTTTTTT. Protein: CSARDMRGSGELFF.

The V call is TRBV29-1, the J call TRBJ2-1, with a weak D call TRBD2 (5 bases). Deletions cut 8 bases from V and 8 bases from J, with 16 bases between. This CDR3 comprises 12 residues. Germline lookup yields CDR1 SQVTM and CDR2 ANQGSEA. The CDR3 DNA reads TGCAGCCACGGAGGACCCGGGGATGAGCAGTTCTTC. Protein sequence: CSHGGPGDEQFF.

The CDR3 region is CASSLVGSGIQYF. CDR3 in DNA: TGTGCCAGCAGTTTAGTGGGGTCGGGCATTCAGTACTTC. V usage is TRBV28 and J usage is TRBJ2-4; D unclear. Trimming removed 2 bases at V and 9 bases at J, with 11 bases between. Germline V CDR1 and CDR2: MDHEN, SYDVKM. The CDR3 is made up of 13 amino acids.

This chain connects TRBV5-4 to TRBJ2-4; D gene ambiguous. The CDR3 sequence is 14 residues long. V was clipped by 0 bases and J by 8 bases, with 12 bases between them. CDR1 and CDR2 (germline): SGHNT, YYREEE (reference sequence). Here the CDR3 reads CASSLGRSPDIQYF. CDR3 in DNA: TGTGCCAGCAGCTTGGGTAGAAGCCCTGACATTCAGTACTTC.

This clonotype was picked up a small number of times. One end of the junction varies from germline; a read error may be responsible. The J gene is TRBJ2-1, the V gene TRBV7-7, with D perhaps TRBD2 (5 bases). The CDR3 has 14 residues. CDR1 SSHAT and CDR2 FNYEAQ come from the germline V gene (reference sequence). The DNA of the CDR3 is TGTGCTAGCAGCCTGGGGAGCTCCTACAATGAGCAGTTCTTC. Protein: CASSLGSSYNEQFF.

This clonotype is a singleton in its sample. The V and J genes are TRBV5-1 and TRBJ2-3; D possibly matches TRBD1 or TRBD2 (5 bases each). In germline, CDR1 is SGHRS, CDR2 YFSETQ. With 2 bases removed from V and 8 bases from J, the gap between germline ends came to 12 bases. This CDR3 spans 13 amino acids. The CDR3 reads CASSFAGARTQYF. The CDR3, as DNA: TGCGCCAGCAGCTTTGCCGGGGCGCGTACGCAGTATTTT.

The V gene is TRBV7-3, the J gene TRBJ2-1; D is ambiguous. The V and J ends lost 2 bases and 9 bases respectively, with 11 bases between them. In germline, CDR1 is SGHTA, CDR2 FQGTGA. The CDR3 consists of 13 residues. The CDR3, as DNA: TGTGCCAGCAGCTTACTAGAAACGACTGAGCAGTTCTTC. Residues: CASSLLETTEQFF.

This clonotype was recorded once. J is TRBJ2-7 and V is TRBV7-2; 7 bases match TRBD2. This CDR3 is built from 14 residues. Germline CDR1 and CDR2: SGHTA and FQGNSA. V was clipped by 8 bases and J by 3 bases; unmatched bases: 10. Here the CDR3 reads CASFQGLVYYEQYV. DNA of the CDR3: TGTGCCAGCTTCCAAGGACTAGTCTACTACGAGCAGTACGTC.

V is TRBV3-1 and J is TRBJ2-5; D is tentatively TRBD1 or TRBD2 (5 bases each). The CDR3 runs to 13 residues. V lost 5 bases and J 3 bases, leaving 10 bases between the germline ends. Germline CDR1 LGHDT, CDR2 YNNKEL (reference sequence). The chain's CDR3 is CASSGTHEETQYF. The CDR3 DNA reads as TGTGCCAGCAGCGGGACGCATGAAGAGACCCAGTACTTC.

The chain employs TRBV9 and TRBJ1-2; 9 positions match TRBD1. Germline assignment: CDR1 SGDLS and CDR2 YYNGEE. The CDR3 is 16 amino acids. Trimming took 1 base from V and 8 from J; bases not matched to a gene: 12. The CDR3 reads CASSVPPGQGLGGYTF. CDR3 coding DNA: TGTGCCAGCAGCGTACCCCCGGGACAGGGACTCGGAGGCTACACCTTC.

The table lists this clonotype with a count of one. This chain connects TRBV30 to TRBJ1-2; D is perhaps TRBD1 (5 bases). The V end lost 2 bases, the J end lost 8 bases, and 12 bases lay between the germline ends. CDR1 GTSNPN and CDR2 SVGIG come from the germline V gene (reference sequence). The CDR3 sequence is 12 residues long. This CDR3 reads CAWSPDREGYTF. Here the CDR3 DNA reads TGTGCCTGGAGTCCCGACAGAGAAGGCTACACCTTC.

The gene calls are TRBV6-1 and TRBJ2-7; D gene uncertain. Germline CDR1 reads MNHNS; CDR2 reads SASEGT. The CDR3 is 11 amino acids. V dropped 4 bases and J dropped 5 bases, with 6 bases sitting between them. The DNA of the CDR3 is TGTGCCAGCAGTGCTCACGACGAGCAGTACGTC. Translating gives CASSAHDEQYV.

The rearrangement links TRBV14 to TRBJ2-5, with 7 bases identical to TRBD2. CDR3 length: 15 residues. Germline loops: CDR1 SGHDN, CDR2 FVKESK. Trimming at V came to 0 bases and at J to 5 bases, leaving 6 bases not matched to a gene. Written as DNA, the CDR3 is TGTGCCAGCAGCCAAGATCTAGCGGTCCCGGAGACCCAGTACTTC. Translating gives CASSQDLAVPETQYF. Full variable domain (missing parts from reference TRBV14 and TRBJ2-5): EAGVTQFPSHSVIEKGQTVTLRCDPISGHDNLYWYRRVMGKEIKFLLHFVKESKQDESGMPNNRFLAERTGGTYSTLKVQPAELEDSGVYFCASSQDLAVPETQYFGPGTRLLVL.

V and J are TRBV16 and TRBJ1-2; no definite D call. The CDR3 is 13 amino acids. CDR1 KGHSY and CDR2 FQNENV come from the germline V gene. V dropped 0 bases and J dropped 3 bases, with 5 bases sitting between them. CDR3 region: CASSQSPDYGYTF. The CDR3 DNA is TGTGCCAGCAGCCAATCACCCGACTATGGCTACACCTTC.

The genes are TRBV6-2 or TRBV6-3 and TRBJ1-5; 7 nucleotides line up with TRBD1. This CDR3 has 16 residues. The J segment lost 2 bases and the V segment lost 7 bases, leaving 11 bases of the junction unmatched. Germline CDR1 is MNHEY and CDR2 is SVGEGT. The CDR3 DNA follows: TGTGCCAGCAATCTGCGAGGGGGCGGGGGCAATCAGCCCCAGCATTTT. This translates into CASNLRGGGGNQPQHF.